What follows is one TCR beta chain and its context. This sample was taken from a study of blood T cell repertoires in COVID-19. Study information: COVID-19 samples, acute and convalescent, were from the United States, Italy and Spain. In each case, the material was cDNA or gDNA derived from T cells, B-cell-depleted T cells, or PBMCs.

Study processing details: From reference gene primer amplification, estimates of nucleated cell counts were derived. Sequenced by immunoSEQ multiplex PCR; TCRdb stores in-frame clones only, minus some. The DNA was the basis for D and trimming; V, J and clone size are from that table. Here the sample spans about 300,000 clones, over 85% being singletons. Germline CDR1 and CDR2: LGHNA and YNFKEQ. Trimming took 1 base from V and 0 from J, leaving 7 bases between them. This CDR3 region has 15 residues. This receptor was obtained from a woman between 25 and 40 years old with COVID-19, enrolled during active disease. J is TRBJ1-3 and V is TRBV4-2; D is ambiguous. The material sequenced was peripheral blood. Written as DNA, the CDR3 is TGTGCCAGCAGCCAAGTCTGGAGCTCTGGAAACACCATATATTTT. This codes for CASSQVWSSGNTIYF.